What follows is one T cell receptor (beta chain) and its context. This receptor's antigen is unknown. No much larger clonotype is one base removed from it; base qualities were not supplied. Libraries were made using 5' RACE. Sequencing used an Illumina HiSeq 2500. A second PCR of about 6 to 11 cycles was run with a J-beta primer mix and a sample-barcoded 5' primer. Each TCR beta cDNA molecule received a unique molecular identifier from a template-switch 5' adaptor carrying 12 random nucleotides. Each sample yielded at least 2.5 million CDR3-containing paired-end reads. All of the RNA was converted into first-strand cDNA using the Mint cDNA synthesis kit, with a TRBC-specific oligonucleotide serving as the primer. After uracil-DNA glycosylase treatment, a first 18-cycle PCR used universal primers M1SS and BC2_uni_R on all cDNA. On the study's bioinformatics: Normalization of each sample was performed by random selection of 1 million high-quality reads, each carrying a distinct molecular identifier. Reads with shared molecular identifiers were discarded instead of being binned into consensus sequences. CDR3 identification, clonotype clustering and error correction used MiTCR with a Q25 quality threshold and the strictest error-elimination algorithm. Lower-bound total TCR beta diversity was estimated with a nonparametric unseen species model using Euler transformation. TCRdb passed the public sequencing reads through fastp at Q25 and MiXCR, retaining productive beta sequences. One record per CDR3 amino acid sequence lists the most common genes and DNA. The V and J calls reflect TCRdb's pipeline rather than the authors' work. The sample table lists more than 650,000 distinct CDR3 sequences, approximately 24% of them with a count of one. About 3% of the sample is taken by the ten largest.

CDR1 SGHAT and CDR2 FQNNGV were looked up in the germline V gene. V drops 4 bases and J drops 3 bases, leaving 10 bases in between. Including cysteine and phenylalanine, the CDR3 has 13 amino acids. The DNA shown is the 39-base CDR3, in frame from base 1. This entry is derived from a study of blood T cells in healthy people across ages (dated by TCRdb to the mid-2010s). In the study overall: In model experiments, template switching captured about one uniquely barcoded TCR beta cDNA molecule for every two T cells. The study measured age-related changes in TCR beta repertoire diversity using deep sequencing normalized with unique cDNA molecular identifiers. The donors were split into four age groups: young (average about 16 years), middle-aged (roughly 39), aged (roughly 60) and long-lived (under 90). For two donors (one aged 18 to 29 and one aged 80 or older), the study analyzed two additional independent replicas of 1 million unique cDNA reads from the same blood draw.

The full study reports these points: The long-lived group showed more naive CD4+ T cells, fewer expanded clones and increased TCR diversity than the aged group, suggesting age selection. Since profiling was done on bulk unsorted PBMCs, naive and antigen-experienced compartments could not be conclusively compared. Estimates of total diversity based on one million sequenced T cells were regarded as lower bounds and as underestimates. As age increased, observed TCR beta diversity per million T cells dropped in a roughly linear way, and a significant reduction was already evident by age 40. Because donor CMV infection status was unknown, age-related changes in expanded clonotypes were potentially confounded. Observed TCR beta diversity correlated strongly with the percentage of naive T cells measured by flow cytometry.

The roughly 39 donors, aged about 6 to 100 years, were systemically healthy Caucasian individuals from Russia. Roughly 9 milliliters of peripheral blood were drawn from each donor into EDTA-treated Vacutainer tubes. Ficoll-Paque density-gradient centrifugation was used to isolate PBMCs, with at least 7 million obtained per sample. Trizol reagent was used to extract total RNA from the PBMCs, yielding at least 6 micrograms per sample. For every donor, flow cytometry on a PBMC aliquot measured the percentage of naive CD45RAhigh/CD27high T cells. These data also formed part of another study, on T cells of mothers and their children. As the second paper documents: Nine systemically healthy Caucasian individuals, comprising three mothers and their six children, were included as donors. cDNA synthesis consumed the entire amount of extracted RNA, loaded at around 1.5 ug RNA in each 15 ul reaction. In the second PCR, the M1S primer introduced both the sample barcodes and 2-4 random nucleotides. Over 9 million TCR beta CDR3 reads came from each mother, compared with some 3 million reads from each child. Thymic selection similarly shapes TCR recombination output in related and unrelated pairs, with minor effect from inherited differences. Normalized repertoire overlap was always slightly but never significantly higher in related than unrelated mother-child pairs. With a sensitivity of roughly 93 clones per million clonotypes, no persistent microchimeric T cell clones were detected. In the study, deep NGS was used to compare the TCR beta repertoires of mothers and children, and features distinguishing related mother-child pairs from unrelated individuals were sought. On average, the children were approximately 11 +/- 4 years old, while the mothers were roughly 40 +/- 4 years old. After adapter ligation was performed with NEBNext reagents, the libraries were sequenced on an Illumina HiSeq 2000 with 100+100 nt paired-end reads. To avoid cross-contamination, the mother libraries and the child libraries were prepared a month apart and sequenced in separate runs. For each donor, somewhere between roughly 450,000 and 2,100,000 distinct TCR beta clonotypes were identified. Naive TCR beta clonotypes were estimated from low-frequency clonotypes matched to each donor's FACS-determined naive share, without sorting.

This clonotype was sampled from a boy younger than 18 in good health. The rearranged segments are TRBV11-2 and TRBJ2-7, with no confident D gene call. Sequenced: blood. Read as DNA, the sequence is TGTGCCAGCAGCTCGGCGCATAACTACGAGCAGTACTTC. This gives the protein CASSSAHNYEQYF.